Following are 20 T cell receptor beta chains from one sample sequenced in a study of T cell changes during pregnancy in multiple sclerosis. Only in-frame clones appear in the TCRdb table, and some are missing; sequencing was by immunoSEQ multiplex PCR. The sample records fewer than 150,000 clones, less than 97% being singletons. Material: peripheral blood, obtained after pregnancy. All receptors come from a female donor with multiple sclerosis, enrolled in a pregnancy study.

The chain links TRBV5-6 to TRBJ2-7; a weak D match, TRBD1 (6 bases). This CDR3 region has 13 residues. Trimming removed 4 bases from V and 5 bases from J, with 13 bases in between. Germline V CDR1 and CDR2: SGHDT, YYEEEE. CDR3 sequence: CASSPLGAHEQYF. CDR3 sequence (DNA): TGTGCCAGCAGCCCGCTGGGGGCCCACGAGCAGTACTTC.

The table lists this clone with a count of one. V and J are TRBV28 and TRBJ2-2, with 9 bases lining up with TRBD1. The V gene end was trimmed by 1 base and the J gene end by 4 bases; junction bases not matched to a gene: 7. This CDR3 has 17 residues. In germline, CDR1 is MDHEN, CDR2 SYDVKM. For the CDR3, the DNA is TGTGCCAGCAGTTTATCGGTAGGGACAGGGTTCACCGGGGAGCTGTTTTTT. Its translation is CASSLSVGTGFTGELFF.

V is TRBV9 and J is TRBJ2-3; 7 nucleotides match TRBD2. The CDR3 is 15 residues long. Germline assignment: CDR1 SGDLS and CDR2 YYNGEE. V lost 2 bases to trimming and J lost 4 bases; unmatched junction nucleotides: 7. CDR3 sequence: CASSVTPSGADTQYF. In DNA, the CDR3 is TGTGCCAGCAGCGTGACCCCTAGCGGAGCAGATACGCAGTATTTT.

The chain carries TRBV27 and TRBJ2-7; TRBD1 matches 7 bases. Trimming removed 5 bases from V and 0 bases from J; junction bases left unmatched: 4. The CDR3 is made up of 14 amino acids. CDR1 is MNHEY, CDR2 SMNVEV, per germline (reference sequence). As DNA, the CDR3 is TGTGCCAGCAGTAAGGGGGCTGGCTCCTACGAGCAGTACTTC. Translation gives CASSKGAGSYEQYF.

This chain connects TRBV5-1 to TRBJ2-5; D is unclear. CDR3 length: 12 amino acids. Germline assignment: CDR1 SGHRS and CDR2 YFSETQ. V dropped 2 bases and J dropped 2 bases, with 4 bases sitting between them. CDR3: CASSLQQETQYF. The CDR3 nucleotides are TGCGCCAGCAGCTTACAGCAAGAGACCCAGTACTTC.

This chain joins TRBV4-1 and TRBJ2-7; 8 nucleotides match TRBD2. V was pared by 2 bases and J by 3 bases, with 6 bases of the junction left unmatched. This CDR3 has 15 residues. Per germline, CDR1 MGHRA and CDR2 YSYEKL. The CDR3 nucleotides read TGCGCCAGCAGCCAACTACATAGCGGGAACTACGAGCAGTACTTC. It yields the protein CASSQLHSGNYEQYF.

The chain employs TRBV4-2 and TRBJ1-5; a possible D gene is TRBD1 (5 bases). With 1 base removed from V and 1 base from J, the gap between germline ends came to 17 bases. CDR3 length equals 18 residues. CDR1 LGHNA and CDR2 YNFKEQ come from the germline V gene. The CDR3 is CASSQAFDRLHSNQPQHF. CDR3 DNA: TGTGCCAGCAGCCAAGCCTTCGACAGATTACACAGCAATCAGCCCCAGCATTTT.

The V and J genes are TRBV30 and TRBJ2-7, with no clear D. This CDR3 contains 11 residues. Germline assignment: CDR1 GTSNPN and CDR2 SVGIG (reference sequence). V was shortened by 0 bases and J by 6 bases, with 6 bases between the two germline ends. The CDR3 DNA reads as TGTGCCTGGAGTGTACTACGCGAGCAGTACTTC. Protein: CAWSVLREQYF.

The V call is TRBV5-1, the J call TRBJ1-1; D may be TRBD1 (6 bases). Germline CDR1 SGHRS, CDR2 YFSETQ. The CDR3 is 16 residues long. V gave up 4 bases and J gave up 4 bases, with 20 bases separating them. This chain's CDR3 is CASSPGGTNWGTEAFF. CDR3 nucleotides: TGCGCCAGCAGCCCCGGGGGGACAAACTGGGGCACTGAAGCTTTCTTT.

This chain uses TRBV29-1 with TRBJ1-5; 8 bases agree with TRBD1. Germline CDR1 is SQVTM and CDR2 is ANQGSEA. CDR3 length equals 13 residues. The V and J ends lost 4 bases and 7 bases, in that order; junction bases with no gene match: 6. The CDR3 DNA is TGCAGCGTTGTGACAGGGGTGGGCCAGCCCCAGCATTTT. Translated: CSVVTGVGQPQHF.

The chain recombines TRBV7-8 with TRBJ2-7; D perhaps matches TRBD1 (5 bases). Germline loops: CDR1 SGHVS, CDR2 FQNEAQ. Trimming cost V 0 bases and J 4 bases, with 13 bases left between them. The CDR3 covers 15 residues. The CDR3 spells CASSLATGQGYEQYF. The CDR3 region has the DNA TGTGCCAGCAGCTTAGCTACCGGACAAGGATACGAGCAGTACTTC.

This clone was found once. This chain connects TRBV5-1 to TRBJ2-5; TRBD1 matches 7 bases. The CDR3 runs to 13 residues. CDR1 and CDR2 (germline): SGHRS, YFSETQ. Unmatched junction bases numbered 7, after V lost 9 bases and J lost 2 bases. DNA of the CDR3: TGCGCCACCAAGGGACAGCCTCAAGAGACCCAGTACTTC. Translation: CATKGQPQETQYF.

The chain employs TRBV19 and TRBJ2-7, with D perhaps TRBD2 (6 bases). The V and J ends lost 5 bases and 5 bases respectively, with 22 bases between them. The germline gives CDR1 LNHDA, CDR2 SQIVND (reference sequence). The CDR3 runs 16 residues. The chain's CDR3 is CASSQQLGPPGDEQYF. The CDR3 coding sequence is TGTGCCAGTAGTCAGCAACTCGGGCCCCCGGGGGACGAGCAGTACTTC.

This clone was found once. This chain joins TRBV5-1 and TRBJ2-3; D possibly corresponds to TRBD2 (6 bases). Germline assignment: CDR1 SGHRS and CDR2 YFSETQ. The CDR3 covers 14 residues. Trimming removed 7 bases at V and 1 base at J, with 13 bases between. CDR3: CASSSGEGTDTQYF. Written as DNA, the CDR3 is TGCGCCAGCTCCTCGGGAGAGGGCACAGATACGCAGTATTTT.

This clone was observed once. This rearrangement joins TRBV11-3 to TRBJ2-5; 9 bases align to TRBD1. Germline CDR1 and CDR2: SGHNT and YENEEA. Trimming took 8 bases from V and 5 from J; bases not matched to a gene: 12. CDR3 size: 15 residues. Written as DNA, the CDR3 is TGTGCCAGCTCTTCGACAGGGGGTCCGTTGGAGACCCAGTACTTC. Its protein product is CASSSTGGPLETQYF.

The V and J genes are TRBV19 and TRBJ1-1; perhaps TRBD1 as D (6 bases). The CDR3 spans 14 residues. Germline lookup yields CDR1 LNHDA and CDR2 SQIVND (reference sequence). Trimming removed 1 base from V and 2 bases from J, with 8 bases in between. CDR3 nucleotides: TGTGCCAGTAGTATAGGGACAGCTAACACTGAAGCTTTCTTT. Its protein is CASSIGTANTEAFF.

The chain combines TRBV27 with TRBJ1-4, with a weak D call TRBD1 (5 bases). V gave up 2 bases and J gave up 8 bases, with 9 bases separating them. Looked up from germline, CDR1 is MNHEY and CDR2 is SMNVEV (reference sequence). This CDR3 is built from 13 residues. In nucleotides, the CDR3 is TGTGCCAGCAGTTTACAGGGTGGCGAAAAACTGTTTTTT. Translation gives CASSLQGGEKLFF.

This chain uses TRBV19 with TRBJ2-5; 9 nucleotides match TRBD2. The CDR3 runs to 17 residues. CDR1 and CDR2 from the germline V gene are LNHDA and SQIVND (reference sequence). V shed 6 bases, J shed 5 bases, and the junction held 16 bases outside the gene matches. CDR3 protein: CASSGAGGPGNFETQYF. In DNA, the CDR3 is TGTGCCAGTAGCGGTGCGGGAGGGCCGGGTAATTTTGAGACCCAGTACTTC.

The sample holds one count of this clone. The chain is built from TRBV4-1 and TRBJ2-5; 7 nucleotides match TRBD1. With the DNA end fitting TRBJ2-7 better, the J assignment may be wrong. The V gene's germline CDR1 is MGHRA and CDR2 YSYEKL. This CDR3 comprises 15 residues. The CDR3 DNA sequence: TGCGCCAGCAGCCAGACCGGGACAGCAATCTACGAGCAGTACTTC. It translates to CASSQTGTAIYEQYF.

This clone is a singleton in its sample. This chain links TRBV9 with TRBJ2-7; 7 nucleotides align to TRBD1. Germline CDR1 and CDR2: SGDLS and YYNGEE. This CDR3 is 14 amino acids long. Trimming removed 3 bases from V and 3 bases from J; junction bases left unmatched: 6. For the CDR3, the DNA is TGTGCCAGCAGCGAGGCAGGGGGTCGCTACGAGCAGTACTTC. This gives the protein CASSEAGGRYEQYF.